The 17 T cell receptor beta chains reported below all come from one sample, sequenced in a study of blood T cell repertoires in COVID-19. Some clones are missing from TCRdb's copy, which holds only in-frame ones; the method was immunoSEQ multiplex PCR. The table lists about 140,000 clones, approximately 90% of them singletons. Sample: peripheral blood. Receptors originate from a woman older than 75 with acute or convalescent COVID-19.

This clone was recorded a few times. V usage is TRBV11-2 and J usage is TRBJ1-6; perhaps TRBD1 as D (5 bases). This CDR3 contains 13 residues. V was cut by 2 bases and J by 6 bases, with 5 bases left in between. Looked up from germline, CDR1 is SGHAT and CDR2 is FQNNGV. In DNA form, the CDR3 reads TGTGCCAGCAGCTTACAGGGTAATTCACCCCTCCACTTT. Protein: CASSLQGNSPLHF. Supplemented by reference TRBV11-2 and TRBJ1-6, the full variable domain reads EAGVAQSPRYKIIEKRQSVAFWCNPISGHATLYWYQQILGQGPKLLIQFQNNGVVDDSQLPKDRFSAERLKGVDSTLKIQPAKLEDSAVYLCASSLQGNSPLHFGNGTRLTVT.

V gene TRBV15 combines with J gene TRBJ2-7; 7 bases are a match to TRBD2. This CDR3 comprises 17 residues. The germline gives CDR1 LNHNV, CDR2 YYDKDF (reference sequence). V trimming: 2 bases; J trimming: 5 bases; junction bases outside the gene matches: 15. The CDR3 DNA sequence: TGTGCCACCAGCAGACCCCCGGTGGGCGGGGGAAGCCACGAGCAGTACTTC. Translating it yields CATSRPPVGGGSHEQYF.

This chain links TRBV5-5 with TRBJ2-5; 9 bases are shared with TRBD1. With V trimmed by 1 base and J by 7 bases, 11 bases remained unmatched. This CDR3 is 16 amino acids long. Per germline, CDR1 SGHKS and CDR2 YYEKEE (reference sequence). The CDR3 region is CASSLIGQGTMGTQYF. The CDR3 nucleotides read TGTGCCAGCAGCTTGATCGGACAGGGGACAATGGGGACCCAGTACTTC.

V is TRBV29-1 and J is TRBJ1-4, with D possibly being TRBD1 (5 bases). The germline V gene has CDR1 SQVTM and CDR2 ANQGSEA. The CDR3 contains 13 residues. V gave up 3 bases and J gave up 5 bases, with 10 bases separating them. CDR3 in amino acids: CSVEGGANEKLFF. CDR3 in DNA: TGCAGCGTTGAGGGAGGGGCGAATGAAAAACTGTTTTTT.

The chain uses TRBV19 and TRBJ1-1, with 8 positions matching TRBD1. There are 14 residues in the CDR3. CDR1 is LNHDA and CDR2 is SQIVND in the germline V gene (reference sequence). With 6 bases clipped from V and 1 base from J, the junction kept 4 bases outside the gene matches. DNA for the CDR3: TGTGCCAGTAGGCAAGACAGGGGGAACACTGAAGCTTTCTTT. Its translation is CASRQDRGNTEAFF.

The chain links TRBV10-2 to TRBJ1-1; D may be TRBD1 (6 bases). The CDR3 runs 13 residues. CDR1 is WSHSY, CDR2 SAAADI, per germline. The V end was cut by 7 bases, the J end by 2 bases, with 11 bases between. This chain's CDR3 is CASKDRINTEAFF. Written as DNA, the CDR3 is TGCGCCAGCAAAGACAGGATAAACACTGAAGCTTTCTTT.

V is TRBV7-2 and J is TRBJ2-7; no reliable D call. V was trimmed by 1 base and J by 2 bases, leaving 6 bases between them. Germline V gene sequence: CDR1 SGHTA, CDR2 FQGNSA. The CDR3 is made up of 13 amino acids. In DNA form, the CDR3 reads TGTGCCAGCAGCTTAGACCCAGCCTACGAGCAGTACTTC. The encoded protein is CASSLDPAYEQYF.

J is TRBJ1-1 and V is TRBV20-1; D ambiguous. Germline V gene data show CDR1 as DFQATT and CDR2 as SNEGSKA (reference sequence). There are 14 residues in the CDR3. Trimming cost V 3 bases and J 0 bases, with 11 bases left between them. The CDR3 region is CSASYHSMNTEAFF. The CDR3 DNA sequence: TGCAGTGCTAGTTATCACAGCATGAACACTGAAGCTTTCTTT.

The V and J genes are TRBV6-1 and TRBJ1-6; possible D gene TRBD1, 5 bases. CDR3 length: 17 amino acids. V lost 3 bases and J lost 9, with 21 bases in between. Germline V CDR1 and CDR2: MNHNS, SASEGT. This CDR3 reads CASSDATTVRIISPLHF. In DNA form, the CDR3 reads TGTGCCAGCAGTGATGCCACGACAGTACGAATTATTTCACCCCTCCACTTT.

V is TRBV7-9 and J is TRBJ2-2, with D possibly TRBD2 on 5 matching bases. V shed 0 bases and J shed 3 bases, with 8 bases lying between them. Germline V gene data show CDR1 as SEHNR and CDR2 as FQNEAQ (reference sequence). This CDR3 is 15 amino acids long. CDR3 bases: TGTGCCAGCAGCTTAGCGGCCGGGGACACCGGGGAGCTGTTTTTT. Residues: CASSLAAGDTGELFF.

The chain carries TRBV7-9 and TRBJ2-6; maybe TRBD1 (6 bases). V was trimmed by 1 base and J by 4 bases, leaving 17 bases between them. Per germline, CDR1 SEHNR and CDR2 FQNEAQ (reference sequence). The CDR3 spans 18 residues. DNA of the CDR3: TGTGCCAGCAGCTTAGATGCTGGGGGCGCGGCCGGGGCCAACGTCCTGACTTTC. Residues: CASSLDAGGAAGANVLTF.

This clone has a handful of counts. The junction departs from the called germline gene at one end, perhaps through a read error. The chain employs TRBV19 and TRBJ1-1, with TRBD1 matching over 8 bases. This CDR3 contains 18 residues. Germline V gene sequence: CDR1 LNHDA, CDR2 SQIVND (reference sequence). This CDR3 is CASSTDSRGRVLKTEAFF. The CDR3, as DNA: TGTGCCAGTAGTACGGACAGCAGGGGGCGAGTTTTGAAGACTGAAGCTTTCTTT.

The V gene is TRBV13, the J gene TRBJ2-4; D is unclear. Germline loops: CDR1 PRHDT, CDR2 FYEKMQ (reference sequence). The CDR3 covers 14 residues. Trimming shortened V by 3 bases and J by 0 bases, and 6 bases separated the two germline ends. The CDR3 reads CASSFQLAKNIQYF. The CDR3 DNA follows: TGTGCCAGCAGCTTCCAATTAGCCAAAAACATTCAGTACTTC.

This chain uses TRBV2 with TRBJ1-5, with a tentative D call TRBD1 (5 bases). This CDR3 is built from 14 residues. The V and J ends lost 5 bases and 2 bases respectively, with 10 bases between them. CDR1 and CDR2 (germline): SNHLY, FYNNEI. The CDR3 sequence is CASSWGVGNQPQHF. Here the CDR3 DNA reads TGTGCCAGCAGTTGGGGGGTCGGCAATCAGCCCCAGCATTTT.

V is TRBV6-4 and J is TRBJ2-1, with a tentative D call TRBD2 (6 bases). With 9 bases removed from V and 7 bases from J, the gap between germline ends came to 22 bases. The CDR3 is made up of 15 amino acids. CDR1 and CDR2 from the germline V gene are MRHNA and SNTAGT. The CDR3 spells CARRGGPGIINEQFF. In DNA, the CDR3 is TGTGCCAGAAGAGGAGGGCCAGGGATTATAAATGAGCAGTTCTTC.

The chain links TRBV19 to TRBJ2-5, with 10 bases identical to TRBD1. There are 14 residues in the CDR3. With V trimmed by 4 bases and J by 3 bases, 2 bases remained unmatched. Germline CDR1 reads LNHDA; CDR2 reads SQIVND (reference sequence). In DNA, the CDR3 is TGTGCCAGTAGTAGGGGGACAGGGGAAGAGACCCAGTACTTC. Its protein is CASSRGTGEETQYF. Full variable domain (outside the CDR3, taken from reference TRBV19 and TRBJ2-5): DGGITQSPKYLFRKEGQNVTLSCEQNLNHDAMYWYRQDPGQGLRLIYYSQIVNDFQKGDIAEGYSVSREKKESFPLTVTSAQKNPTAFYLCASSRGTGEETQYFGPGTRLLVL.

The chain recombines TRBV9 with TRBJ1-6; D call uncertain. The germline gives CDR1 SGDLS, CDR2 YYNGEE. CDR3 length: 14 residues. V was cut by 0 bases and J by 5 bases, with 6 bases left in between. In nucleotides, the CDR3 is TGTGCCAGCAGCGTAGCTCCGGATAATTCACCCCTCCACTTT. This encodes CASSVAPDNSPLHF. The variable domain in full, completed from reference TRBV9 and TRBJ1-6, reads DSGVTQTPKHLITATGQRVTLRCSPRSGDLSVYWYQQSLDQGLQFLIQYYNGEERAKGNILERFSAQQFPDLHSELNLSSLELGDSALYFCASSVAPDNSPLHFGNGTRLTVT.